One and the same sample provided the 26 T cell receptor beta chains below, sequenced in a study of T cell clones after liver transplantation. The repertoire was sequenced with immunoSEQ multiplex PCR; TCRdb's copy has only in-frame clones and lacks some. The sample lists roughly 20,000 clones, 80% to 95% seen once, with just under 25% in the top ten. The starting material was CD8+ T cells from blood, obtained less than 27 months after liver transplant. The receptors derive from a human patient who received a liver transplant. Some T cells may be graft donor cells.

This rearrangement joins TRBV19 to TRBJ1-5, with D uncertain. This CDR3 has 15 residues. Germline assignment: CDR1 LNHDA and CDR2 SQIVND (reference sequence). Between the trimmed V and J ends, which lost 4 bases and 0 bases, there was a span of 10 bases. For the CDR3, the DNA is TGTGCCAGTAGTACTGGGTTGAGTAGCAATCAGCCCCAGCATTTT. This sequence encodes CASSTGLSSNQPQHF.

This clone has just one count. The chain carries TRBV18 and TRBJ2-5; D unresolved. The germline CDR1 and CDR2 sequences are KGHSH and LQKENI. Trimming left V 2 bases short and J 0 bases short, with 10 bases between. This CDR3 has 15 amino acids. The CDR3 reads CASSPGVINQETQYF. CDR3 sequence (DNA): TGTGCCAGCTCACCAGGGGTAATAAACCAAGAGACCCAGTACTTC.

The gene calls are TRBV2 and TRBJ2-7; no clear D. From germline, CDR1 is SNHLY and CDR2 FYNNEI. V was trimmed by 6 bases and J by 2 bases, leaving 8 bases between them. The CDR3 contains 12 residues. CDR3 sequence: CASRVSPYEQYF. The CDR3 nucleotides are TGTGCCAGCAGGGTCAGCCCCTACGAGCAGTACTTC.

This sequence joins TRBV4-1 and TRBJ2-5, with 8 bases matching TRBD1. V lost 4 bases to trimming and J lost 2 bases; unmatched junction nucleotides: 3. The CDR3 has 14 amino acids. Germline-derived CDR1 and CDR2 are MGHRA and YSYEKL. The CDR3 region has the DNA TGCGCCAGCAGCCTCGGACAGGGACAAGAGACCCAGTACTTC. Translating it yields CASSLGQGQETQYF.

CDR3 bases: TGCGCCAGCAGCCAAGAAAAGGCCAGGGGAGCGGATACGCAGTATTTT. It yields the protein CASSQEKARGADTQYF. The genes are TRBV4-1 and TRBJ2-3; perhaps TRBD1 as D (6 bases). Germline CDR1 reads MGHRA; CDR2 reads YSYEKL. The CDR3 loop spans 16 amino acids. V lost 0 bases to trimming and J lost 6 bases, with 16 bases between them.

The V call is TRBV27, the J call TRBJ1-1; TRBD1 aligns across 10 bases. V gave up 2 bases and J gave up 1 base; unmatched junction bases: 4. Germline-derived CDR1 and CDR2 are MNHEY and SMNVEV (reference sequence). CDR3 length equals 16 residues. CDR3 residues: CASSLGTGARNTEAFF. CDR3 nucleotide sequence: TGTGCCAGCAGTTTAGGGACAGGGGCTAGGAACACTGAAGCTTTCTTT.

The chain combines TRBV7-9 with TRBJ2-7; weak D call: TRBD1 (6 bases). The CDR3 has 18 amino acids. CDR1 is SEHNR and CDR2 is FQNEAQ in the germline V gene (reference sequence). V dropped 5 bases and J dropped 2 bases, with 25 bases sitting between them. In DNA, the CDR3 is TGTGCCAGCAGCAGATCCACTCCCGCGACAGGAACCACCTACGAGCAGTACTTC. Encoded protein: CASSRSTPATGTTYEQYF.

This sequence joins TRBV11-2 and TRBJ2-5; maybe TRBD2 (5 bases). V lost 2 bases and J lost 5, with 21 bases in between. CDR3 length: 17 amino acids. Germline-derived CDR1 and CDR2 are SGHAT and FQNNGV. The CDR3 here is CASSLLRATRPGETQYF. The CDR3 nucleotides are TGTGCCAGCAGCTTACTTAGGGCAACCAGGCCGGGGGAGACCCAGTACTTC.

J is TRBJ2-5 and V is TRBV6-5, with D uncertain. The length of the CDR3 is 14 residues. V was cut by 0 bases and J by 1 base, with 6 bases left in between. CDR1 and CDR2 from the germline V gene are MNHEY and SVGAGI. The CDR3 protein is CASSYSSGQETQYF. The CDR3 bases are TGTGCCAGCAGTTACTCGTCCGGCCAAGAGACCCAGTACTTC.

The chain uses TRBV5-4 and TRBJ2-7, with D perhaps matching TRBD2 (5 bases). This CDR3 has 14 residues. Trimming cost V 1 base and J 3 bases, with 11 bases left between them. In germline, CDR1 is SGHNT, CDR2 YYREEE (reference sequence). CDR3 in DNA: TGTGCCAGCAGCTTGAGGGATAGCGTCTACGAGCAGTACTTC. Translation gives CASSLRDSVYEQYF.

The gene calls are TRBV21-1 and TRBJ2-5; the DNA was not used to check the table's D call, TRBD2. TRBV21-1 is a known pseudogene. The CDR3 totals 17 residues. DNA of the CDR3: TGTGCCAGCAGCTACCATGGGAGGAGGCGCGGGAAAGAGACCCAGTACTTC. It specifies CASSYHGRRRGKETQYF.

The CDR3 sequence is CASRFQETQYF. CDR3 nucleotide sequence: TGTGCCAGCAGATTTCAAGAGACCCAGTACTTC. This chain uses TRBV27 with TRBJ2-5; no clear D. The germline V and J ends were trimmed by 6 bases and 2 bases, with 4 bases remaining between them. The CDR3 runs to 11 residues. Looked up from germline, CDR1 is MNHEY and CDR2 is SMNVEV (reference sequence).

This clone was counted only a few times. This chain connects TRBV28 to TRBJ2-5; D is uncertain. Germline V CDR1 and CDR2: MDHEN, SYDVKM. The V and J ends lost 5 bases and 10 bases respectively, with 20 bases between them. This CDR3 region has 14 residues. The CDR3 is CASSPPSPGSGQYF. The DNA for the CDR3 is TGTGCCAGCAGTCCCCCCTCCCCTGGTAGTGGCCAGTACTTC.

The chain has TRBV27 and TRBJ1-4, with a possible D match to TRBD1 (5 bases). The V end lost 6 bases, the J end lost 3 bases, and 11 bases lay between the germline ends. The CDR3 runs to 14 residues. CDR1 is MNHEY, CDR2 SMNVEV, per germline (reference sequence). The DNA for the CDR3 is TGTGCCAGCAGCCAGGGTCCGGCTAATGAAAAACTGTTTTTT. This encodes CASSQGPANEKLFF.

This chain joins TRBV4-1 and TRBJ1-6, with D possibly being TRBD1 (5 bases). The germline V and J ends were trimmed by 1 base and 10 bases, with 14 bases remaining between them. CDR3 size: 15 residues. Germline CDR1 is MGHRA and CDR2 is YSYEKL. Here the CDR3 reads CASSQGRDPGSPLHF. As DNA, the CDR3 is TGCGCCAGCAGCCAAGGCCGGGACCCGGGGTCACCCCTCCACTTT.

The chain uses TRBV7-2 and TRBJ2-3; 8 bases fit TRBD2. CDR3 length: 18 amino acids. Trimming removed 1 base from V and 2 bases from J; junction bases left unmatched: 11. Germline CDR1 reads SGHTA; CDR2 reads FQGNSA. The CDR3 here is CASSLGPLGLGLTDTQYF. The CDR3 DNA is TGTGCCAGCAGCTTAGGCCCCTTGGGACTAGGGCTCACAGATACGCAGTATTTT.

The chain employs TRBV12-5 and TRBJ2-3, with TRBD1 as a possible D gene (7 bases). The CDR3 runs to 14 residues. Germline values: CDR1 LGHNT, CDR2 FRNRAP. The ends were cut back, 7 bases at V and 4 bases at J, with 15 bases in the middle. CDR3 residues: CASAPRGTADTQYF. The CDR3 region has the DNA TGTGCTAGTGCCCCACGGGGGACAGCAGATACGCAGTATTTT.

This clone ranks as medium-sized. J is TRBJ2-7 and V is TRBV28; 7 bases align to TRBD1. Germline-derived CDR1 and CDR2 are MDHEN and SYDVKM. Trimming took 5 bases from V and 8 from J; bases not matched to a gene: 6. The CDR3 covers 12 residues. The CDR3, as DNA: TGTGCCAGCAGTCCCCCAAGGGGGCAGCAGTACTTC. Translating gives CASSPPRGQQYF.

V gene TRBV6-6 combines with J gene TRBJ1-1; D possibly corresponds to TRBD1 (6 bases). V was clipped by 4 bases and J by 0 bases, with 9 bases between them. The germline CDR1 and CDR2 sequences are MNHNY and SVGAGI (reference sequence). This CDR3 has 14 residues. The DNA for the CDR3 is TGTGCCAGCAGTTCCACAGGGATGAACACTGAAGCTTTCTTT. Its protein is CASSSTGMNTEAFF.

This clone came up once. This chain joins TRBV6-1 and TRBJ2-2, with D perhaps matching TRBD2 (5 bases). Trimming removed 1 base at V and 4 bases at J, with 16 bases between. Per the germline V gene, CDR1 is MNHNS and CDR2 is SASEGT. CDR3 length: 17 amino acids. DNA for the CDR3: TGTGCCAGCAGTGAAGGGCTAGCAGCCGAAGCCACCGGGGAGCTGTTTTTT. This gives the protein CASSEGLAAEATGELFF.

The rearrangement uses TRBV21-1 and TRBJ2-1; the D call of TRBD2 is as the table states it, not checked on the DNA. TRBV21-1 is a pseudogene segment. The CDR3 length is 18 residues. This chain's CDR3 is CASSPRRSGASSYNEQFF. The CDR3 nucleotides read TGTGCCAGCAGCCCTAGAAGGAGCGGTGCGAGCTCCTACAATGAGCAGTTCTTC.

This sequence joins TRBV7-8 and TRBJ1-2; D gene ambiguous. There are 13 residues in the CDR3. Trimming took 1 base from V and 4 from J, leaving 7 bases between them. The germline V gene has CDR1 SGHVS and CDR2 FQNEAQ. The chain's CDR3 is CASSLGLSYGYTF. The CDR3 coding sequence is TGTGCCAGCAGCTTAGGGCTGTCCTATGGCTACACCTTC.

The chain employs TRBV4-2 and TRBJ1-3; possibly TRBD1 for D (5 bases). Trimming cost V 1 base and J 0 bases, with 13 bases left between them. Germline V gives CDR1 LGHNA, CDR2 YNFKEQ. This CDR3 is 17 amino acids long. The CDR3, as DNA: TGTGCCAGCAGCCAAGGATTGGGCAGGGACTCTGGAAACACCATATATTTT. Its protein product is CASSQGLGRDSGNTIYF.

This chain's CDR3 is CASSLSWGHGQETQYF. CDR3 nucleotides: TGTGCCAGCAGTTTATCGTGGGGACACGGACAAGAGACCCAGTACTTC. The J gene is TRBJ2-5, the V gene TRBV27; TRBD1 is a possible D gene (6 bases). Trimming shortened V by 0 bases and J by 2 bases, and 13 bases separated the two germline ends. The CDR3 extends over 16 amino acids. Germline V gives CDR1 MNHEY, CDR2 SMNVEV (reference sequence).

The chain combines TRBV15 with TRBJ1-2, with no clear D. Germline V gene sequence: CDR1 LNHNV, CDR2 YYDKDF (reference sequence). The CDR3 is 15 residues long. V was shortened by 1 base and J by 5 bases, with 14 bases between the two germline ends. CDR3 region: CATSRGTAVSYGYTF. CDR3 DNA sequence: TGTGCCACCAGCAGAGGGACGGCAGTAAGTTATGGCTACACCTTC.

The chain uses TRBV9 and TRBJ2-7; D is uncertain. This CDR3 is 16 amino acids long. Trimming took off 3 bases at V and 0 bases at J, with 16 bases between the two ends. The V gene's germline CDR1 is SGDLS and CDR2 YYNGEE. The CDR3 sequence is CASSAAAEARSYEQYF. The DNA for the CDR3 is TGTGCCAGCAGCGCAGCTGCGGAAGCCCGCTCCTACGAGCAGTACTTC.